This T cell receptor (beta chain) emerged from a study of blood T cell repertoires in COVID-19. Study background: COVID-19 samples, acute and convalescent, were from the United States, Italy and Spain. From T cells, B-cell-depleted T cells, or PBMCs came the material, which was cDNA or gDNA.

There are 15 residues in the CDR3. The germline CDR1 and CDR2 sequences are LGHNA and YNFKEQ. V dropped 4 bases and J dropped 1 base, with 8 bases sitting between them. Patients of the Seattle cohort, enrolled during active infection, were followed longitudinally. Measured with immunoSEQ multiplex PCR; TCRdb has only the in-frame clones, and not every one. The repertoire holds more than 300,000 clones, roughly 86% seen once, with around 7.9% in the top ten. Material for sequencing was peripheral blood. This TCR came from a woman in her 70s with COVID-19, enrolled during active disease. The rearrangement uses TRBV4-2 and TRBJ2-6, with a weak D call TRBD1 (6 bases). The CDR3 DNA sequence: TGTGCCAGCAGCCGAGGACAGTCTGGGGCCAACGTCCTGACTTTC. As protein: CASSRGQSGANVLTF.